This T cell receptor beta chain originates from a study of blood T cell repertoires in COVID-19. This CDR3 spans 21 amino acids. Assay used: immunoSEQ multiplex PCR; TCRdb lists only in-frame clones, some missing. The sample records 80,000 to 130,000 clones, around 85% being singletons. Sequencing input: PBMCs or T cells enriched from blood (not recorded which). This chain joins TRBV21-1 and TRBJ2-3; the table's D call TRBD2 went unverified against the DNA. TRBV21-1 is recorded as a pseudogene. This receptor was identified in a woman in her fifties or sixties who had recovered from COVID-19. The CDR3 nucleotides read TGTGCCAGCAGCGAGCCGGGGGGCCTCGGGACTAACGAACTTGTTGCAGATACGCAGTATTTT. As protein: CASSEPGGLGTNELVADTQYF.